These 25 T cell receptor beta chains share one sample of origin, sequenced in a study of cytomegalovirus exposure and HLA in healthy donors. The PCR had 60 Vbeta and 13 Jbeta primers. Assay: immunoSEQ multiplex PCR; the TCRdb copy retains only in-frame clones and omits some. The table records about 86,000 clones, just over 70% of them present only once. The material sequenced was PBMCs. The source of these receptors is a man in his fifties or sixties in good health and CMV-seronegative.

The chain links TRBV6-1 to TRBJ2-5; 9 bases line up with TRBD1. The V and J ends lost 6 bases and 1 base, in that order; junction bases with no gene match: 6. The CDR3 is made up of 15 amino acids. CDR1 and CDR2 (germline): MNHNS, SASEGT. The CDR3 is CASRGGQGPQETQYF. For the CDR3, the DNA is TGTGCCAGCAGGGGGGGACAGGGCCCCCAAGAGACCCAGTACTTC.

This chain connects TRBV4-2 to TRBJ2-3; a weak D match, TRBD1 (6 bases). CDR1 is LGHNA and CDR2 is YNFKEQ in the germline V gene. Trimming shortened V by 2 bases and J by 2 bases, and 14 bases separated the two germline ends. The CDR3 has 16 residues. The CDR3 DNA is TGTGCCAGCAGCCAAACCCCAGGGGACCTCACAGATACGCAGTATTTT. This translates into CASSQTPGDLTDTQYF.

The gene calls are TRBV10-3 and TRBJ2-1, with TRBD2 identical over 10 bases. V was pared by 3 bases and J by 8 bases, with 19 bases of the junction left unmatched. This CDR3 spans 19 amino acids. Germline V lookup: CDR1 ENHRY, CDR2 SYGVKD. The CDR3 DNA is TGTGCCATCAGTGATTCGTGGCTAGCGGGGGCCCTATTAGAGCATGAGCAGTTCTTC. Its protein is CAISDSWLAGALLEHEQFF.

This chain uses TRBV19 with TRBJ1-1; maybe TRBD1 (6 bases). V gave up 3 bases and J gave up 2 bases, with 7 bases separating them. The CDR3 has 13 amino acids. Germline V gene lookup returns CDR1 LNHDA and CDR2 SQIVND (reference sequence). The CDR3 here is CASSMGANTEAFF. CDR3 DNA: TGTGCCAGTAGTATGGGGGCCAACACTGAAGCTTTCTTT.

This clone has just a few counts. V is TRBV2 and J is TRBJ2-2, with 9 bases matching TRBD2. Trimming at V came to 5 bases and at J to 2 bases, leaving 3 bases not matched to a gene. CDR3 length: 15 residues. Germline V gene data show CDR1 as SNHLY and CDR2 as FYNNEI. The CDR3 loop is CASSLSGGNTGELFF. The CDR3 DNA is TGTGCCAGCAGTCTTAGCGGGGGAAACACCGGGGAGCTGTTTTTT.

CDR3 sequence (DNA): TGTGCCAGCAGTTCCCGGGACAGGGGGGAAGAGACCCAGTACTTC. This codes for CASSSRDRGEETQYF. The rearrangement uses TRBV6-5 and TRBJ2-5, with 11 nucleotides matching TRBD1. Losses at the gene ends were 4 bases for V and 3 bases for J; bases not matched to a gene: 4. The V gene's germline CDR1 is MNHEY and CDR2 SVGAGI. This CDR3 spans 15 amino acids.

This sequence joins TRBV9 and TRBJ2-3, with TRBD2 as a possible D gene (6 bases). V lost 3 bases and J lost 0, with 11 bases in between. Germline V gene sequence: CDR1 SGDLS, CDR2 YYNGEE. The CDR3 has 15 amino acids. Written as DNA, the CDR3 is TGTGCCAGCAGCGCGTTACTAGCTAGCACAGATACGCAGTATTTT. Translation gives CASSALLASTDTQYF.

The chain couples TRBV5-4 to TRBJ2-5; 9 nucleotides line up with TRBD1. The J call could be wrong; TRBJ2-7 is a better fit for the DNA end. Germline V gives CDR1 SGHNT, CDR2 YYREEE (reference sequence). This CDR3 region has 15 residues. DNA of the CDR3: TGTGCCAGCAGGGGTAGGGACAGGGATGACTACGAGCAGTACTTC. This codes for CASRGRDRDDYEQYF.

The chain combines TRBV5-4 with TRBJ1-1, with D unresolved. The CDR3 loop spans 12 amino acids. Germline lookup yields CDR1 SGHNT and CDR2 YYREEE (reference sequence). The V and J ends lost 2 bases and 5 bases respectively, with 7 bases between them. CDR3 bases: TGTGCCAGCAGCTTTGCGGGGACTGAAGCTTTCTTT. It yields the protein CASSFAGTEAFF.

The sample holds one count of this clone. The V gene is TRBV10-1, the J gene TRBJ1-6, with D possibly matching TRBD1 (5 bases). Germline V lookup: CDR1 WNHNN, CDR2 SYGVQD (reference sequence). Trimming cost V 10 bases and J 0 bases, with 25 bases left between them. This CDR3 contains 19 residues. In DNA form, the CDR3 reads TGCGCCATTACAAAATCGGGACTCCTAACCGACTCCTATAATTCACCCCTCCACTTT. It yields the protein CAITKSGLLTDSYNSPLHF.

This clone was observed a handful of times. Written as DNA, the CDR3 is TGTGCCAGCAGCTTAGACAGGGCGAACACTGAAGCTTTCTTT. Encoded protein: CASSLDRANTEAFF. The rearrangement links TRBV5-4 to TRBJ1-1; 7 bases align to TRBD1. The V gene's germline CDR1 is SGHNT and CDR2 YYREEE (reference sequence). The V segment lost 2 bases and the J segment 1 base; nucleotides outside the gene matches: 2. The CDR3 runs to 14 residues.

V gene TRBV5-1 combines with J gene TRBJ1-2; D perhaps matches TRBD1 (5 bases). This CDR3 region has 14 residues. Trimming pared 1 base from V and 6 bases from J, leaving 13 bases between. Germline V CDR1 and CDR2: SGHRS, YFSETQ. The CDR3 bases are TGCGCCAGCAGCTTGACACCCTCGGGGGATGGCTACACCTTC. Translated, it gives CASSLTPSGDGYTF.

The rearrangement links TRBV2 to TRBJ1-2; TRBD1 agrees at 8 bases. Germline V gene data show CDR1 as SNHLY and CDR2 as FYNNEI. The CDR3 spans 12 residues. Germline trimming cut 6 bases from V and 4 bases from J; bases unmatched to any gene: 1. The CDR3 region has the DNA TGTGCCAGCAGCGGACAGGGCTATGGCTACACCTTC. It codes for CASSGQGYGYTF.

The CDR3 sequence: CASSLDSGSLGELFF. The DNA for the CDR3 is TGCGCCAGCAGCTTGGATAGCGGGAGTCTCGGGGAGCTGTTTTTT. J is TRBJ2-2 and V is TRBV5-1, with 9 positions matching TRBD2. Per germline, CDR1 SGHRS and CDR2 YFSETQ. There are 15 residues in the CDR3. After removal of 0 bases from V and 7 bases from J, the junction contained 4 bases not matched to a gene.

This clone occurred a few times. The V and J genes are TRBV7-2 and TRBJ1-5, with 9 bases that match TRBD1. The CDR3 is made up of 16 amino acids. The V and J ends lost 4 bases and 3 bases, in that order; junction bases with no gene match: 7. The germline V gene encodes CDR1 SGHTA and CDR2 FQGNSA. CDR3 in amino acids: CASSWPTGGDNQPQHF. The CDR3 coding sequence is TGTGCCAGCAGCTGGCCGACAGGGGGGGACAATCAGCCCCAGCATTTT.

This chain connects TRBV25-1 to TRBJ1-1; D is perhaps TRBD1 (6 bases). V shed 8 bases and J shed 5 bases, with 15 bases lying between them. The CDR3 extends over 13 amino acids. Per the germline V gene, CDR1 is MGHDK and CDR2 is SYGVNS. This CDR3 reads CASQTNRETEAFF. The DNA for the CDR3 is TGTGCCAGCCAAACCAACAGGGAGACTGAAGCTTTCTTT.

The gene calls are TRBV6-1 and TRBJ2-5; D might be TRBD2 (6 bases). CDR1 is MNHNS and CDR2 is SASEGT in the germline V gene. Between the trimmed V and J ends, which lost 2 bases and 2 bases, there was a span of 6 bases. This CDR3 is built from 13 residues. The CDR3 protein is CASSERGQETQYF. CDR3 in DNA: TGTGCCAGCAGTGAACGGGGGCAAGAGACCCAGTACTTC.

This chain links TRBV19 with TRBJ2-1; 8 bases agree with TRBD1. Germline lookup yields CDR1 LNHDA and CDR2 SQIVND (reference sequence). Trimming took 3 bases from V and 2 from J; bases not matched to a gene: 3. This CDR3 is 15 amino acids long. The DNA of the CDR3 is TGTGCCAGTAGTATGGACAGGGATGCCTACAATGAGCAGTTCTTC. Translating it yields CASSMDRDAYNEQFF.

The rearrangement uses TRBV29-1 and TRBJ2-7; 9 bases agree with TRBD2. V trimming: 5 bases; J trimming: 3 bases; junction bases outside the gene matches: 5. This CDR3 comprises 13 residues. The germline V gene encodes CDR1 SQVTM and CDR2 ANQGSEA. In nucleotides, the CDR3 is TGCAGCGTTAATAGCGGGGGCCGCTACGAGCAGTACTTC. Translating gives CSVNSGGRYEQYF.

The CDR3 DNA reads TGCAGCGCCCTCCCGGGGGAGGTGACGGGCCCAGATACGCAGTATTTT. This sequence encodes CSALPGEVTGPDTQYF. This chain joins TRBV29-1 and TRBJ2-3, with D possibly being TRBD2 (6 bases). Looked up from germline, CDR1 is SQVTM and CDR2 is ANQGSEA. The ends were cut back, 7 bases at V and 4 bases at J, with 24 bases in the middle. The CDR3 has 16 residues.

The chain links TRBV5-6 to TRBJ2-3, with TRBD1 identical over 12 bases. This CDR3 contains 19 residues. Trimming cost V 5 bases and J 3 bases; bases outside gene matches: 16. Germline CDR1 and CDR2: SGHDT and YYEEEE. In nucleotides, the CDR3 is TGTGCCAGCAGTCACCCTAGGGGACAGGGGGCGATATGGACAGATACGCAGTATTTT. It translates to CASSHPRGQGAIWTDTQYF.

This chain joins TRBV9 and TRBJ1-1, with 8 positions matching TRBD1. Unmatched junction bases numbered 7, after V lost 3 bases and J lost 0 bases. This CDR3 is built from 16 residues. Germline loops: CDR1 SGDLS, CDR2 YYNGEE. The CDR3 DNA sequence: TGTGCCAGCAGCGCGTACCCGGGACAGGTGAACACTGAAGCTTTCTTT. It translates to CASSAYPGQVNTEAFF. Full variable domain (missing parts from reference TRBV9 and TRBJ1-1): DSGVTQTPKHLITATGQRVTLRCSPRSGDLSVYWYQQSLDQGLQFLIQYYNGEERAKGNILERFSAQQFPDLHSELNLSSLELGDSALYFCASSAYPGQVNTEAFFGQGTRLTVV.

The chain has TRBV7-8 and TRBJ2-5, with D tentatively TRBD1 (6 bases). Trimming took off 4 bases at V and 3 bases at J, with 18 bases between the two ends. CDR3 size: 16 residues. From germline, CDR1 is SGHVS and CDR2 FQNEAQ. The CDR3 reads CASSSPAYRVKETQYF. CDR3 coding DNA: TGTGCCAGCAGCTCGCCGGCTTACAGGGTTAAAGAGACCCAGTACTTC.

This chain joins TRBV5-1 and TRBJ2-2, with 9 positions matching TRBD2. The ends lost 0 bases at V and 1 base at J; junction bases unmatched: 13. CDR1 is SGHRS, CDR2 YFSETQ, per germline. The CDR3 runs to 20 residues. The CDR3, as DNA: TGCGCCAGCAGCTTGGGGTCTGCTAGCGGGGATTTCCTGAACACCGGGGAGCTGTTTTTT. Amino acids: CASSLGSASGDFLNTGELFF.

The rearrangement links TRBV30 to TRBJ2-6; a possible D gene is TRBD1 (5 bases). This CDR3 is 14 amino acids long. The ends were cut back, 3 bases at V and 0 bases at J, with 6 bases in the middle. Germline CDR1 and CDR2: GTSNPN and SVGIG (reference sequence). The CDR3 protein is CAWRQVSGANVLTF. Written as DNA, the CDR3 is TGTGCCTGGAGACAGGTCTCTGGGGCCAACGTCCTGACTTTC.